The 11 T cell receptor beta chains below come from one sample, sequenced in a study of T cell responses to AZD1222 COVID-19 vaccine. Data came from immunoSEQ multiplex PCR; TCRdb stores just in-frame clones and leaves some out. The profile shows 120,000 or so clones, roughly 90% of them singletons. Sequenced material: peripheral blood, taken on day 0 of AZD1222 vaccination. Every receptor here comes from an adult in good health.

The V gene is TRBV12-3 or TRBV12-4, the J gene TRBJ2-1; D is unclear. This CDR3 is built from 13 residues. V was pared by 2 bases and J by 6 bases, with 8 bases between. CDR3: CASSLNSFNEQFF. CDR3 coding DNA: TGTGCCAGCAGTTTAAACTCATTCAATGAGCAGTTCTTC.

The chain combines TRBV6-5 with TRBJ1-2; D is possibly TRBD1 (6 bases). The germline V gene has CDR1 MNHEY and CDR2 SVGAGI. V shed 5 bases and J shed 4 bases, with 14 bases lying between them. The CDR3 length is 14 residues. The DNA for the CDR3 is TGTGCCAGCAGTCCCGGACAGAACTTCTATGGCTACACCTTC. This translates into CASSPGQNFYGYTF.

The V and J genes are TRBV19 and TRBJ1-3; a possible D gene is TRBD1 (5 bases). The CDR3 sequence is 16 residues long. Germline CDR1 reads LNHDA; CDR2 reads SQIVND (reference sequence). V was clipped by 5 bases and J by 0 bases, with 14 bases between them. CDR3 DNA: TGTGCCAGTAGTTCACCCGGGGCTCTCTCTGGAAACACCATATATTTT. This translates into CASSSPGALSGNTIYF.

V usage is TRBV6-5 and J usage is TRBJ1-1, with TRBD1 identical over 8 bases. This CDR3 has 16 residues. Germline V gene lookup returns CDR1 MNHEY and CDR2 SVGAGI. V shed 0 bases and J 4 bases; nucleotides not matched to a gene: 7. The CDR3 loop is CASSYSGSGGGTEAFF. In DNA, the CDR3 is TGTGCCAGCAGTTACTCGGGTTCAGGGGGCGGCACTGAAGCTTTCTTT.

V usage is TRBV24-1 and J usage is TRBJ2-7; 10 bases fit TRBD1. Germline-derived CDR1 and CDR2 are KGHDR and SFDVKD. The V gene end was trimmed by 4 bases and the J gene end by 4 bases; junction bases not matched to a gene: 3. The CDR3 is 14 residues long. The CDR3 DNA reads as TGTGCCACCAGTGAGGGGGACAGGGGTTACGAGCAGTACTTC. This codes for CATSEGDRGYEQYF.

The J gene is TRBJ1-5, the V gene TRBV7-2, with a weak D call TRBD1 (6 bases). V was trimmed by 1 base and J by 0 bases, leaving 7 bases between them. The CDR3 is made up of 15 amino acids. From germline, CDR1 is SGHTA and CDR2 FQGNSA. DNA of the CDR3: TGTGCCAGCAGCTTAGTGGGACATAGCAATCAGCCCCAGCATTTT. This sequence encodes CASSLVGHSNQPQHF.

V is TRBV19 and J is TRBJ2-3, with D possibly being TRBD1 or TRBD2 (6 bases each). This CDR3 is built from 16 residues. Germline CDR1 is LNHDA and CDR2 is SQIVND (reference sequence). V shed 5 bases and J shed 5 bases, with 20 bases lying between them. CDR3 loop: CASSSPGRGGEDTQYF. Here the CDR3 DNA reads TGTGCCAGTAGTTCCCCCGGCAGGGGCGGGGAAGATACGCAGTATTTT.

This clone was detected a few times. The chain uses TRBV7-9 and TRBJ2-7; the match to TRBD1 covers 8 bases. Germline V gene data show CDR1 as SEHNR and CDR2 as FQNEAQ (reference sequence). Trimming took 2 bases from V and 2 from J; bases not matched to a gene: 5. This CDR3 contains 15 residues. DNA for the CDR3: TGTGCCAGCAGCTTATCCAGACAGGGGCCCTACGAGCAGTACTTC. Protein: CASSLSRQGPYEQYF.

V and J are TRBV13 and TRBJ2-1; 9 nucleotides agree with TRBD2. The CDR3 spans 15 residues. Germline-derived CDR1 and CDR2 are PRHDT and FYEKMQ (reference sequence). V dropped 5 bases and J dropped 8; count of bases not matched to a gene: 10. DNA for the CDR3: TGTGCCAGCAGCCTGAGACTAGCGGCGATCGATGAGCAGTTCTTC. This translates into CASSLRLAAIDEQFF.

This chain connects TRBV9 to TRBJ1-6; 9 bases map to TRBD1. The CDR3 has 16 amino acids. Germline-derived CDR1 and CDR2 are SGDLS and YYNGEE. V shed 2 bases, J shed 7 bases, and the junction held 7 bases outside the gene matches. CDR3 nucleotide sequence: TGTGCCAGCAGCGTTACCGGGACAGGGACGAATTCACCCCTCCACTTT. Protein sequence: CASSVTGTGTNSPLHF.

The chain has TRBV10-3 and TRBJ2-3; TRBD1 matches at 7 bases. The CDR3 is made up of 13 amino acids. V shed 6 bases and J 0 bases; nucleotides not matched to a gene: 0. The germline CDR1 and CDR2 sequences are ENHRY and SYGVKD. CDR3 DNA sequence: TGTGCCATCAGACAGGGGAGCACAGATACGCAGTATTTT. This gives the protein CAIRQGSTDTQYF.